The entry below describes one T cell receptor (beta chain). Its antigen is unidentified. The CDR3 covers 16 residues. Germline V lookup: CDR1 SGHRS, CDR2 YFSETQ. Trimming took 2 bases from V and 3 from J, leaving 16 bases between them. The study ran its PCR with 60 Vbeta and 13 Jbeta primers. The assay was immunoSEQ multiplex PCR, and TCRdb's table has in-frame clones only and misses some. This sample has about 130,000 clones; about 80% occur once, and the top ten carry around 1.2%. These data belong to a study of cytomegalovirus exposure and HLA in healthy donors. Turning to the study itself: A prior analysis found about 110 million unique TCR beta sequences from some 190 million T cells. The study, taken as a whole, reports: It emerged from a later analysis that several of the most significant clusters appeared to be linked to common viral pathogens. Only CMV serostatus was available as immune exposure information. Investigators reported approximately 170 TCR beta chains as tied to cytomegalovirus.

The sequenced sample consisted of PBMCs. The chain employs TRBV5-1 and TRBJ2-3; possible D gene TRBD1, 6 bases. The receptor's source is a girl aged 2-10 years in good health and CMV-seronegative. CDR3 sequence: CASSFLAGASTDTQYF. In nucleotides, the CDR3 is TGCGCCAGCAGCTTCCTAGCAGGGGCGAGTACAGATACGCAGTATTTT.